This T cell receptor beta chain was sequenced in a study of cytomegalovirus exposure and HLA in healthy donors. Study-level points and caveats: TCR beta chains numbering more than 150 were designated cytomegalovirus-associated. Presence/absence analyses took donor sequencing depth as roughly uniform.

Amplification used 60 Vbeta primers and 13 Jbeta primers. The table came from immunoSEQ multiplex PCR; TCRdb's copy has only in-frame clones and leaves some out. The sample yields approximately 150,000 clones, about 60% seen once. In the case of this clone: The antigen is not known.

There are 13 residues in the CDR3. Germline CDR1 and CDR2: SEHNR and FQNEAQ (reference sequence). The V gene lost 3 bases and the J gene lost 4 bases, with 9 bases spanning the gap. The sequencing sample was made of PBMCs. This chain joins TRBV7-9 and TRBJ1-1; a weak D match, TRBD1 (5 bases). This TCR came from a woman in her sixties in good health and CMV-seropositive. The CDR3 sequence: CASSLEGVTEAFF. The CDR3, as DNA: TGTGCCAGCAGCTTGGAAGGGGTCACTGAAGCTTTCTTT.